Listed here are 18 T cell receptor beta chains from one sample, sequenced in a study of shared clonotypes between healthy human individuals. Assay used: immunoSEQ multiplex PCR; TCRdb lists only in-frame clones, some missing. The sample comprises 550,000 to 600,000 clones, roughly 98% of which are singletons, and roughly 0.29% rests with the top ten. As defined, naive CD8 cells were CD45RO-negative and positively selected for CCR7, with terminally differentiated effector memory CD45RA+ cells excluded. The sample was naive CD8+ T cells sorted from blood. All receptors come from a man aged 25 to 40 in good health.

This chain uses TRBV29-1 with TRBJ2-1; D gene unclear. The CDR3 is 12 residues long. Germline V gives CDR1 SQVTM, CDR2 ANQGSEA. V lost 1 base and J 7 bases, leaving 8 bases between the germline ends. The CDR3 region is CSVEGLPNEQFF. CDR3 in DNA: TGCAGCGTTGAAGGACTGCCAAATGAGCAGTTCTTC.

The V call is TRBV7-9, the J call TRBJ1-4; no reliable D call. In germline, CDR1 is SEHNR, CDR2 FQNEAQ (reference sequence). Trimming left V 3 bases short and J 3 bases short, with 17 bases between. The CDR3 sequence is 17 residues long. Written as DNA, the CDR3 is TGTGCCAGCAGCTTGAAATCGGGGAGGGAAGCTAATGAAAAACTGTTTTTT. It codes for CASSLKSGREANEKLFF.

The chain uses TRBV7-3 and TRBJ2-6; D perhaps matches TRBD1 (8 bases). The ends were cut back, 2 bases at V and 2 bases at J, with 25 bases in the middle. The CDR3 extends over 21 amino acids. The germline CDR1 and CDR2 sequences are SGHTA and FQGTGA. CDR3 region: CASSLGLGDRRLATGANVLTF. The DNA for the CDR3 is TGTGCCAGCAGCTTAGGTTTAGGGGACAGGCGACTAGCCACTGGGGCCAACGTCCTGACTTTC.

The genes are TRBV5-1 and TRBJ2-7, with TRBD2 matching over 12 bases. Germline V gene lookup returns CDR1 SGHRS and CDR2 YFSETQ. V was pared by 4 bases and J by 1 base, with 15 bases of the junction left unmatched. The CDR3 is 19 residues long. The CDR3 here is CASSARDSGLAGTSYEQYF. In nucleotides, the CDR3 is TGCGCCAGCAGCGCAAGAGATTCTGGACTAGCGGGGACATCCTACGAGCAGTACTTC. The variable domain in full, with the rest retrieved from reference TRBV5-1 and TRBJ2-7, is KAGVTQTPRYLIKTRGQQVTLSCSPISGHRSVSWYQQTPGQGLQFLFEYFSETQRNKGNFPGRFSGRQFSNSRSEMNVSTLELGDSALYLCASSARDSGLAGTSYEQYFGPGTRLTVT.

The chain uses TRBV6-6 and TRBJ2-1; D gene unclear. CDR1 and CDR2 (germline): MNHNY, SVGAGI (reference sequence). This CDR3 has 13 amino acids. V lost 0 bases and J 8 bases, leaving 8 bases between the germline ends. CDR3 bases: TGTGCCAGCAGTTACTCCCCCGCGTATGAGCAGTTCTTC. Protein: CASSYSPAYEQFF.

This clone was seen only once. The V and J genes are TRBV9 and TRBJ2-7, with a tentative D call TRBD2 (5 bases). V gave up 0 bases and J gave up 0 bases, with 13 bases separating them. The V gene's germline CDR1 is SGDLS and CDR2 YYNGEE. This CDR3 comprises 16 residues. The CDR3, as DNA: TGTGCCAGCAGCGTAGAAGATGGGAGCCCCTCCTACGAGCAGTACTTC. It translates to CASSVEDGSPSYEQYF. Drawing the rest from reference TRBV9 and TRBJ2-7, the complete variable domain is DSGVTQTPKHLITATGQRVTLRCSPRSGDLSVYWYQQSLDQGLQFLIQYYNGEERAKGNILERFSAQQFPDLHSELNLSSLELGDSALYFCASSVEDGSPSYEQYFGPGTRLTVT.

The V gene is TRBV9, the J gene TRBJ2-2, with D unresolved. CDR3 length: 11 amino acids. Trimming removed 1 base from V and 7 bases from J, with 2 bases in between. The germline CDR1 and CDR2 sequences are SGDLS and YYNGEE. CDR3 protein: CASSVYGELFF. The CDR3 bases are TGTGCCAGCAGCGTATACGGGGAGCTGTTTTTT.

This chain uses TRBV9 with TRBJ2-3; 10 nucleotides line up with TRBD2. The CDR3 is made up of 15 amino acids. Germline trimming cut 4 bases from V and 6 bases from J; bases unmatched to any gene: 8. Germline assignment: CDR1 SGDLS and CDR2 YYNGEE. Here the CDR3 reads CASSPGAGGPDTQYF. CDR3 bases: TGTGCCAGCAGCCCGGGAGCGGGAGGGCCGGATACGCAGTATTTT. The variable domain in full, completed from reference TRBV9 and TRBJ2-3, reads DSGVTQTPKHLITATGQRVTLRCSPRSGDLSVYWYQQSLDQGLQFLIQYYNGEERAKGNILERFSAQQFPDLHSELNLSSLELGDSALYFCASSPGAGGPDTQYFGPGTRLTVL.

The J gene is TRBJ2-3, the V gene TRBV19; tentatively, D is TRBD2 (5 bases). Trimming took 1 base from V and 1 from J, leaving 9 bases between them. This CDR3 comprises 15 residues. Germline V gene lookup returns CDR1 LNHDA and CDR2 SQIVND (reference sequence). The CDR3 DNA reads as TGTGCCAGTAGTATAGCGGGAAGACGCACAGATACGCAGTATTTT. It is translated as CASSIAGRRTDTQYF.

The chain recombines TRBV7-2 with TRBJ2-3; D call uncertain. The CDR3 is made up of 13 amino acids. Trimming stripped 5 bases from V and 4 bases from J, with 10 bases between. Germline values: CDR1 SGHTA, CDR2 FQGNSA. The CDR3 is CASSEDVSDTQYF. The CDR3 region has the DNA TGTGCCAGCAGCGAGGACGTTTCAGATACGCAGTATTTT.

The chain links TRBV30 to TRBJ2-7; D tentatively fits TRBD1 or TRBD2 (5 bases each). This CDR3 is 12 amino acids long. V lost 5 bases and J lost 3, with 11 bases in between. The germline gives CDR1 GTSNPN, CDR2 SVGIG (reference sequence). The CDR3 protein is CAWARGDYEQYF. CDR3 bases: TGTGCCTGGGCCAGAGGGGACTACGAGCAGTACTTC.

With regard to this clone: The sample has other DNA sequences that encode this CDR3 too. The chain links TRBV6-5 to TRBJ2-2; a possible D gene is TRBD2 (5 bases). CDR3 size: 14 residues. Germline V lookup: CDR1 MNHEY, CDR2 SVGAGI. Trimming shortened V by 2 bases and J by 1 base, and 5 bases separated the two germline ends. The CDR3 region is CASSYGGNTGELFF. CDR3 bases: TGTGCCAGCAGTTACGGAGGGAACACCGGGGAGCTGTTTTTT.

The V gene is TRBV7-9, the J gene TRBJ1-1; 10 bases line up with TRBD1. CDR3 length: 15 amino acids. Germline V gene lookup returns CDR1 SEHNR and CDR2 FQNEAQ (reference sequence). The ends lost 0 bases at V and 5 bases at J; junction bases unmatched: 3. The CDR3, as DNA: TGTGCCAGCAGCTTAGCGGACAGGGGGAGAACTGAAGCTTTCTTT. Amino acid sequence: CASSLADRGRTEAFF. Complete variable domain (other parts from reference TRBV7-9 and TRBJ1-1): DTGVSQNPRHKITKRGQNVTFRCDPISEHNRLYWYRQTLGQGPEFLTYFQNEAQLEKSRLLSDRFSAERPKGSFSTLEIQRTEQGDSAMYLCASSLADRGRTEAFFGQGTRLTVV.

This chain connects TRBV6-6 to TRBJ2-1; no firm D call. Germline loops: CDR1 MNHNY, CDR2 SVGAGI (reference sequence). The V gene lost 0 bases and the J gene lost 0 bases, with 9 bases spanning the gap. This CDR3 is 16 amino acids long. CDR3 loop: CASSYSKSGSYNEQFF. CDR3 nucleotides: TGTGCCAGCAGTTACTCGAAGTCGGGCTCCTACAATGAGCAGTTCTTC.

The chain recombines TRBV7-8 with TRBJ2-1; TRBD1 or TRBD2 may be the D gene (6 bases each). Germline CDR1 and CDR2: SGHVS and FQNEAQ. Trimming took 0 bases from V and 5 from J, leaving 20 bases between them. This CDR3 has 18 residues. CDR3 protein: CASSLAFFGGPANNEQFF. The CDR3 DNA reads as TGTGCCAGCAGCTTAGCGTTTTTCGGGGGCCCTGCAAACAATGAGCAGTTCTTC. Supplemented by reference TRBV7-8 and TRBJ2-1, the full variable domain reads GAGVSQSPRYKVAKRGQDVALRCDPISGHVSLFWYQQALGQGPEFLTYFQNEAQLDKSGLPSDRFFAERPEGSVSTLKIQRTQQEDSAVYLCASSLAFFGGPANNEQFFGPGTRLTVL.

The genes are TRBV6-1 and TRBJ1-5, with TRBD1 matching over 7 bases. This CDR3 is 16 amino acids long. The germline gives CDR1 MNHNS, CDR2 SASEGT. V lost 3 bases and J lost 2; bases outside the gene matches: 7. CDR3 nucleotide sequence: TGTGCCAGCAGTGATTTGAGGGGGCGAGGCAATCAGCCCCAGCATTTT. It translates to CASSDLRGRGNQPQHF.

The genes are TRBV7-8 and TRBJ2-7; either TRBD1 or TRBD2 may supply D (5 bases each). Trimming pared 3 bases from V and 5 bases from J, leaving 11 bases between. The CDR3 has 13 residues. CDR1 SGHVS and CDR2 FQNEAQ come from the germline V gene. CDR3 sequence (DNA): TGTGCCAGCAGCTTGAGGGGTCCCAACGAGCAGTACTTC. This gives the protein CASSLRGPNEQYF. Drawing the rest from reference TRBV7-8 and TRBJ2-7, the complete variable domain is GAGVSQSPRYKVAKRGQDVALRCDPISGHVSLFWYQQALGQGPEFLTYFQNEAQLDKSGLPSDRFFAERPEGSVSTLKIQRTQQEDSAVYLCASSLRGPNEQYFGPGTRLTVT.

The chain links TRBV5-4 to TRBJ2-1, with D unclear. This CDR3 spans 15 amino acids. V was cut by 4 bases and J by 8 bases, with 19 bases left in between. The V gene's germline CDR1 is SGHNT and CDR2 YYREEE (reference sequence). CDR3 in amino acids: CASSADSPRYDEQFF. The CDR3 DNA follows: TGTGCCAGCAGCGCCGACTCCCCGAGGTACGATGAGCAGTTCTTC.